This TCR beta chain was captured by sequencing in a study of CD8 T cells in ankylosing spondylitis (dated by TCRdb to the late 2010s). For context, the study as a whole: The study set out to find disease-linked TCR variants by profiling T cell receptor beta repertoires in ankylosing spondylitis patients and healthy donors. The whole study cohort included some 100 healthy donors and 20 to 30 ankylosing spondylitis patients. Peripheral blood was sampled, and synovial fluid was also collected from ankylosing spondylitis patients. What the work shows at the level of the full study, not this receptor alone: A TCR beta motif made up of roughly eight highly homologous amino acid variants appeared to be characteristic of blood from ankylosing spondylitis patients. Some TCR beta motif variants had previously been reported in synovial fluid and blood of reactive arthritis patients, which suggested common disease-initiation mechanisms. A CD8+ phenotype was shown by the disease-linked clones, which were found at relatively low frequencies in peripheral blood. The disease-linked clones were reported to be significantly enriched in matched synovial fluid samples from ankylosing spondylitis patients.

This clonotype was picked up many times. It has no known antigen specificity. The record has no base qualities; no much larger clone is one base away. There are 17 amino acids in the CDR3, from cysteine to phenylalanine inclusive. Of the read, only the CDR3 DNA is kept; its 51 bases are in frame from base 1. Per the germline V gene, MGHRA is the CDR1 and YSYEKL is the CDR2. Ends trimmed: V by 0 bases, J by 10 bases; bases unmatched to a gene: 15. TCRdb records Illumina HiSeq 2500 as the sequencer. TCR beta libraries were prepared by quantitative 5'-RACE with molecular barcodes. Turning to the authors' computational methods: Disease-linked TCR variants were identified with a new computational method built on a probabilistic model of VDJ rearrangement. TCRdb trimmed public reads at Q25 via fastp, called clones via MiXCR and kept in-frame beta chains. CDR3 protein sequences are deduplicated, and each keeps its most common genes and DNA. None of the V and J calls come from the authors' own analysis; TCRdb made them. This sample comprises a few hundred thousand distinct CDR3 sequences, about 20% of them detected only once. The ten largest clones add up to about 17% of the sample.

Sequences were obtained from blood, either unsorted or a sorted T cell fraction (not recorded which). The TCR was taken from a male donor with ankylosing spondylitis. The chain couples TRBV4-1 to TRBJ2-3, and 8 junction bases match TRBD2. For the CDR3, the sequence is CASSQDQDSGEAFAQYF. The sequenced DNA: TGCGCCAGCAGCCAAGATCAGGATAGCGGGGAAGCTTTCGCGCAGTATTTT.